Listed here are 5 T cell receptor beta chains from one sample, sequenced in a study of shared clonotypes between healthy human individuals (dated by TCRdb to about 2020). Libraries were prepared through the immunoSEQ multiplex PCR assay. TCRdb stores this immuneACCESS table with in-frame sequences only. Part of the clones is absent; in the studies checked, under half of the shortfall reflects unresolved V genes, and no reason is known for the rest. The sample table holds under 2.5 million clones, of which 85% to 95% were seen once. The ten largest account for 0.37% of the sample. The specimen was naive CD4+ T cells from PBMCs. The cell subset or site tag for this specimen amounts to: CD45RA+ positively selected. The receptors were sampled from a man aged 18-30 years in good health. Some clones in this sample may be carry-over from other donors' samples.

The chain has TRBV18 and TRBJ2-5; D remains unclear. This CDR3 region has 13 residues. Germline values: CDR1 KGHSH, CDR2 LQKENI. Trimming pared 2 bases from V and 2 bases from J, leaving 6 bases between. CDR3 bases: TGTGCCAGCTCACCAGAGGTACAAGAGACCCAGTACTTC. This codes for CASSPEVQETQYF. Filled out from reference TRBV18 and TRBJ2-5, the complete variable domain reads NAGVMQNPRHLVRRRGQEARLRCSPMKGHSHVYWYRQLPEEGLKFMVYLQKENIIDESGMPKERFSAEFPKEGPSILRIQQVVRGDSAAYFCASSPEVQETQYFGPGTRLLVL.

This clone was seen once. The chain employs TRBV5-6 and TRBJ2-1; the D is unclear. Trimming shortened V by 4 bases and J by 3 bases, and 14 bases separated the two germline ends. CDR3 length: 15 residues. The germline gives CDR1 SGHDT, CDR2 YYEEEE. In DNA, the CDR3 is TGTGCCAGCAGCCAAGCGACCCTCCTCTACAATGAGCAGTTCTTC. Encoded protein: CASSQATLLYNEQFF.

The V call is TRBV7-3, the J call TRBJ1-1, with D possibly being TRBD1 (5 bases). The CDR3 has 15 residues. The germline V gene encodes CDR1 SGHTA and CDR2 FQGTGA. V lost 1 base and J 0 bases, leaving 9 bases between the germline ends. The CDR3 DNA reads as TGTGCCAGCAGCTTAAGGGGGACGGTGAACACTGAAGCTTTCTTT. Translating it yields CASSLRGTVNTEAFF.

The chain carries TRBV10-3 and TRBJ2-1; 11 positions agree with TRBD2. Trimming removed 2 bases from V and 8 bases from J; junction bases left unmatched: 5. Germline V CDR1 and CDR2: ENHRY, SYGVKD. The CDR3 is 15 residues long. The CDR3 region is CAISEKTSGNDEQFF. The CDR3 bases are TGTGCCATCAGTGAGAAGACTAGCGGGAACGATGAGCAGTTCTTC.

The rearrangement joins TRBV19 to TRBJ1-1, with a possible D match to TRBD1 (6 bases). Germline loops: CDR1 LNHDA, CDR2 SQIVND (reference sequence). The CDR3 contains 15 residues. The V gene lost 6 bases and the J gene lost 3 bases, with 17 bases spanning the gap. This CDR3 reads CASRSDGQPYTEAFF. The CDR3 coding sequence is TGTGCCAGTAGGTCCGACGGACAGCCTTACACTGAAGCTTTCTTT.